The 10 T cell receptor beta chains in this list originate from one sample, sequenced in a study of OX40 agonist ivuxolimab in advanced cancers. Generated by immunoSEQ multiplex PCR, the TCRdb table keeps only in-frame clones and is missing some. The sample holds 69,000 or so clones, about 85% seen once. The sample here was CD4+ or CD8+ T cells sorted from blood, taken in a trial of the OX40 agonist ivuxolimab. These receptors originate from an adult with an advanced solid tumor such as melanoma, head and neck, liver or kidney cancer.

The rearrangement joins TRBV28 to TRBJ1-5; 9 positions agree with TRBD1. V dropped 6 bases and J dropped 1; count of bases not matched to a gene: 10. There are 17 residues in the CDR3. Germline V gives CDR1 MDHEN, CDR2 SYDVKM. For the CDR3, the DNA is TGTGCCAGCAGCTCCACAGGGGGCGCTTGGAGCAATCAGCCCCAGCATTTT. Its protein product is CASSSTGGAWSNQPQHF.

This chain joins TRBV7-2 and TRBJ2-5; D may match TRBD1 or TRBD2 (5 bases each). CDR3 length equals 14 residues. Trimming stripped 3 bases from V and 2 bases from J, with 10 bases between. The germline gives CDR1 SGHTA, CDR2 FQGNSA. Here the CDR3 reads CASSFPGAQETQYF. The CDR3 nucleotides are TGTGCCAGCAGCTTCCCCGGGGCTCAAGAGACCCAGTACTTC.

The chain couples TRBV29-1 to TRBJ2-3; TRBD2 aligns across 10 bases. The CDR3 covers 16 residues. Germline V gives CDR1 SQVTM, CDR2 ANQGSEA. J gave up 5 bases and V 1 base, and 9 bases lay outside the gene matches. CDR3 residues: CSVEGYTGLAVDTQYF. The CDR3 coding sequence is TGCAGCGTTGAAGGATACACCGGACTAGCGGTAGATACGCAGTATTTT.

The chain carries TRBV7-2 and TRBJ1-2, with TRBD1 as a possible D gene (6 bases). The CDR3 sequence is 15 residues long. The germline V and J ends were trimmed by 1 base and 4 bases, with 13 bases remaining between them. Germline V CDR1 and CDR2: SGHTA, FQGNSA. CDR3 residues: CASSLETGPLYGYTF. CDR3 bases: TGTGCCAGCAGCTTAGAGACAGGCCCCCTCTATGGCTACACCTTC.

J is TRBJ2-7 and V is TRBV11-3, with 8 bases matching TRBD1. CDR1 and CDR2 from the germline V gene are SGHNT and YENEEA. The trim removed 3 bases at V and 4 bases at J, leaving 11 bases unmatched. The CDR3 totals 16 residues. The CDR3 coding sequence is TGTGCCAGCAGCTTTACTTCCGGGACAGGCCTATACGAGCAGTACTTC. It codes for CASSFTSGTGLYEQYF.

V and J are TRBV28 and TRBJ2-5, with 13 bases aligning to TRBD2. J lost 1 base, V lost 6 bases, and 8 bases had no gene match. Germline values: CDR1 MDHEN, CDR2 SYDVKM. The CDR3 loop spans 17 amino acids. CDR3 nucleotides: TGTGCCAGCAGGCGCGGACTAGCGGGAGTGTCCCAAGAGACCCAGTACTTC. Amino acids: CASRRGLAGVSQETQYF.

This sequence joins TRBV6-6 and TRBJ2-7, with D perhaps matching TRBD1 (5 bases). Trimming left V 5 bases short and J 2 bases short, with 7 bases between. The CDR3 is 12 residues long. CDR1 is MNHNY and CDR2 is SVGAGI in the germline V gene (reference sequence). The CDR3 region is CASSQGTYEQYF. DNA of the CDR3: TGTGCCAGCAGTCAGGGAACCTACGAGCAGTACTTC.

The CDR3 loop reads CASIPGTVGRGYTF. The CDR3 DNA is TGTGCCAGCATCCCAGGGACAGTGGGAAGGGGCTACACCTTC. J is TRBJ1-2 and V is TRBV28; 7 bases fit TRBD1. The germline V gene has CDR1 MDHEN and CDR2 SYDVKM. The ends lost 7 bases at V and 8 bases at J; junction bases unmatched: 13. The CDR3 consists of 14 residues.

The chain uses TRBV30 and TRBJ1-4; D unresolved. CDR1 GTSNPN and CDR2 SVGIG come from the germline V gene (reference sequence). The CDR3 length is 14 residues. The germline V and J ends were trimmed by 3 bases and 2 bases, with 10 bases remaining between them. The CDR3 nucleotides read TGTGCCTGGAGGATTCGTGGCACTAATGAAAAACTGTTTTTT. It is translated as CAWRIRGTNEKLFF.

The chain links TRBV2 to TRBJ2-2; TRBD2 agrees at 11 bases. The J segment lost 3 bases and the V segment lost 1 base, leaving 1 base of the junction unmatched. The CDR3 is 16 amino acids. Germline V CDR1 and CDR2: SNHLY, FYNNEI. CDR3 sequence: CASSEGGLADTGELFF. CDR3 sequence (DNA): TGTGCCAGCAGTGAAGGGGGACTAGCGGACACCGGGGAGCTGTTTTTT.